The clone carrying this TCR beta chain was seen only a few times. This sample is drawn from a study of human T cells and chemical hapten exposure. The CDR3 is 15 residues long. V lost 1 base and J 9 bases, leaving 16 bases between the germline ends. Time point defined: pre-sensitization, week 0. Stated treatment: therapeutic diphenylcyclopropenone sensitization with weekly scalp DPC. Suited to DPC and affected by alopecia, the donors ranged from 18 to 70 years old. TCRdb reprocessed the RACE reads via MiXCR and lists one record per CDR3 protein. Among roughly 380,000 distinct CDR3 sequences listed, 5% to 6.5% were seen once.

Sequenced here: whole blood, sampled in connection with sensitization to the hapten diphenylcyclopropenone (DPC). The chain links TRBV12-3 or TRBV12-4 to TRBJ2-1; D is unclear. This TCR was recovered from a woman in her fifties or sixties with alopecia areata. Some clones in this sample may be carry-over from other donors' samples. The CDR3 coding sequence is TGTGCCAGCAGTTTAGGGCAGGTACTCTCCGGTGAGCAGTTCTTC. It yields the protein CASSLGQVLSGEQFF.